This T cell receptor beta chain was identified in a study of beta chain features in type 1 diabetes. General study results and limits: In every one of the four CD4+ subsets, TCRB CDR3s were moderately but significantly shorter in Type 1 diabetes patients. Any HLA-type effect on TCRB rearrangement remained unresolved here.

As for this clone: Its antigen is currently unknown. Other nucleotide sequences in the sample specify the same CDR3.

There was one heparinised blood draw per donor, averaging about 100 mL. Isolation of CD4+ naive, central memory, regulatory and stem cell-like memory cells was achieved by sorting via CD45RO/CCR7/CD25/CD127/CD95/CD27. Each population that was sorted was more than 98% pure. Isolated RNA was reverse transcribed in full, so expressed TCRB transcripts were sequenced. TCRdb's copy holds only in-frame clones and misses some; the assay was immunoSEQ multiplex PCR. This table has about 650,000 clones, over 10% appearing once. This CDR3 region has 13 residues. Trimming removed 9 bases from V and 3 bases from J, with 11 bases in between. Germline CDR1 is MDHEN and CDR2 is SYDVKM.

The chain couples TRBV28 to TRBJ2-2; maybe TRBD2 (6 bases). The specimen sequenced was naive CD4+ T cells from blood. The TCR was taken from a young man with type 1 diabetes. Here the CDR3 reads CASRRGYTGELFF. In DNA form, the CDR3 reads TGTGCCAGTCGGCGGGGTTACACCGGGGAGCTGTTTTTT.